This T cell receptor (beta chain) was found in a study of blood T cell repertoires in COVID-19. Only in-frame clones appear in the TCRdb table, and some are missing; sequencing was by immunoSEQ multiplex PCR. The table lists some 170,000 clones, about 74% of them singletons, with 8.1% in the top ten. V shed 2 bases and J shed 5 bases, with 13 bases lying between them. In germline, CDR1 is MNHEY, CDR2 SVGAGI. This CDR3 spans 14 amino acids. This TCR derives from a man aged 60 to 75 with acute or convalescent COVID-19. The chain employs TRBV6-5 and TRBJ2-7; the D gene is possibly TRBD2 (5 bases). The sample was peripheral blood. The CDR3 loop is CASSYRGSNHEQYF. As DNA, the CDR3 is TGTGCCAGCAGTTACCGGGGATCTAACCACGAGCAGTACTTC.